The clone carrying this T cell receptor (beta chain) was counted a few times. Its target is not known. These data belong to a study of T cell responses to AZD1222 COVID-19 vaccine. On the study more broadly: Recipients boosted at about 4 weeks or about 12 weeks are pooled. The study, taken as a whole, reports: Close to half of spike-specific TCRs reportedly recognize unmutated variant regions. There were repertoire samples only from the period after the peak T cell response.

The repertoire was sequenced with immunoSEQ multiplex PCR; TCRdb's copy has only in-frame clones and lacks some. The data show around 28,000 clones, roughly 78% seen once. This CDR3 spans 13 amino acids. Germline CDR1 and CDR2: SGHDT and YYEEEE. The J segment lost 2 bases and the V segment lost 5 bases, leaving 4 bases of the junction unmatched. The starting material was peripheral blood, obtained on day 0 of AZD1222 vaccination. This TCR derives from an adult in good health. J is TRBJ2-7 and V is TRBV5-6; 7 bases map to TRBD1. The CDR3 sequence is CASRRQGAYEQYF. In DNA, the CDR3 is TGTGCCAGCAGGAGACAGGGAGCCTACGAGCAGTACTTC.